Following are 19 T cell receptor beta chains from one sample sequenced in a study of cytomegalovirus exposure and HLA in healthy donors. Both 60 Vbeta primers and 13 Jbeta primers went into the PCR. The table came from immunoSEQ multiplex PCR; TCRdb's copy has only in-frame clones and leaves some out. The sample comprises 150,000 to 200,000 clones, 70% to 80% of which are singletons, and 9.5% to 10% rests with the top ten. Sequencing input: PBMCs. The receptor source for this set is a man aged 18 to 35 in good health and CMV-seropositive.

This sequence joins TRBV30 and TRBJ1-2, with D perhaps TRBD1 (5 bases). Germline V gene lookup returns CDR1 GTSNPN and CDR2 SVGIG (reference sequence). The CDR3 contains 13 residues. CDR3 in amino acids: CASDRGANYGYTF. Here the CDR3 DNA reads TGTGCATCAGACAGAGGTGCTAACTATGGCTACACCTTC. Using reference TRBV30 and TRBJ1-2 for the parts outside the CDR3, the full variable domain is SQTIHQWPATLVQPVGSPLSLECTVEGTSNPNLYWYRQAAGRGLQLLFYSVGIGQISSEVPQNLSASRPQDRQFILSSKKLLLSDSGFYLCASDRGANYGYTFGSGTRLTVV.

This clone was detected only once. V usage is TRBV29-1 and J usage is TRBJ2-3, with D hard to call. The CDR3 spans 14 residues. The V end was cut by 6 bases, the J end by 3 bases, with 16 bases between. CDR1 SQVTM and CDR2 ANQGSEA come from the germline V gene. The CDR3 spells CSVQIATSTDTQYF. The CDR3 region has the DNA TGCAGCGTCCAAATCGCCACTTCGACAGATACGCAGTATTTT.

V gene TRBV6-5 combines with J gene TRBJ1-3; tentative D call: TRBD1 (6 bases). From germline, CDR1 is MNHEY and CDR2 SVGAGI. The CDR3 is made up of 14 amino acids. V gave up 0 bases and J gave up 7 bases, with 10 bases separating them. CDR3 in DNA: TGTGCCAGCAGTTACTCGAAGGACAGTAACACCATATATTTT. Protein product: CASSYSKDSNTIYF.

The chain recombines TRBV10-3 with TRBJ2-7; D is unresolved. V was shortened by 2 bases and J by 1 base, with 9 bases between the two germline ends. Per the germline V gene, CDR1 is ENHRY and CDR2 is SYGVKD. The CDR3 is 14 amino acids. The CDR3 spells CAISEGSRSYEQYF. Written as DNA, the CDR3 is TGTGCCATCAGTGAGGGCTCTAGGTCCTACGAGCAGTACTTC.

This clone appeared once. The genes are TRBV5-1 and TRBJ1-2; 8 nucleotides agree with TRBD1. Germline values: CDR1 SGHRS, CDR2 YFSETQ. Germline trimming cut 4 bases from V and 6 bases from J; bases unmatched to any gene: 14. CDR3 size: 16 residues. The CDR3 coding sequence is TGCGCCAGCAGCGAAAAGACAGGGGTGAGGACTAATGGCTACACCTTC. Residues: CASSEKTGVRTNGYTF.

The V gene is TRBV4-3, the J gene TRBJ2-1, with 7 nucleotides matching TRBD1. V shed 1 base, J shed 0 bases, and the junction held 6 bases outside the gene matches. Per germline, CDR1 LGHNA and CDR2 YSLEER. CDR3 length: 17 amino acids. The CDR3 DNA reads TGCGCCAGCAGCCAAGGTTTGACAGGGAGCTCCTACAATGAGCAGTTCTTC. Its translation is CASSQGLTGSSYNEQFF.

The rearrangement links TRBV9 to TRBJ2-3, with 7 bases fitting TRBD1. Unmatched junction bases numbered 6, after V lost 4 bases and J lost 1 base. The germline V gene has CDR1 SGDLS and CDR2 YYNGEE. This CDR3 contains 15 residues. The CDR3 loop reads CASSSRQGRTDTQYF. CDR3 DNA: TGTGCCAGCAGCTCCCGACAGGGTCGCACAGATACGCAGTATTTT. Together with reference TRBV9 and TRBJ2-3, the CDR3 gives the full variable domain: DSGVTQTPKHLITATGQRVTLRCSPRSGDLSVYWYQQSLDQGLQFLIQYYNGEERAKGNILERFSAQQFPDLHSELNLSSLELGDSALYFCASSSRQGRTDTQYFGPGTRLTVL.

A remark on this clone: This specimen includes other DNA sequences encoding the same CDR3. The chain combines TRBV19 with TRBJ1-1; the match to TRBD1 covers 10 bases. Germline assignment: CDR1 LNHDA and CDR2 SQIVND (reference sequence). V trimming: 4 bases; J trimming: 2 bases; junction bases outside the gene matches: 4. The CDR3 runs 15 residues. CDR3 protein: CASSRRQGANTEAFF. The CDR3 DNA reads as TGTGCCAGTAGTAGGAGACAGGGGGCCAACACTGAAGCTTTCTTT.

The CDR3: CATSRGLISDEQYF. The CDR3 nucleotides are TGTGCCACCAGCAGAGGCCTTATAAGCGACGAGCAGTACTTC. The gene calls are TRBV15 and TRBJ2-7; D call uncertain. Germline assignment: CDR1 LNHNV and CDR2 YYDKDF (reference sequence). Deletions cut 1 base from V and 5 bases from J, with 12 bases between. This CDR3 contains 14 residues.

The J gene is TRBJ2-7, the V gene TRBV7-9; D possibly corresponds to TRBD2 (5 bases). The CDR3 covers 14 residues. Germline V lookup: CDR1 SEHNR, CDR2 FQNEAQ (reference sequence). With 1 base removed from V and 0 bases from J, the gap between germline ends came to 7 bases. The CDR3 DNA sequence: TGTGCCAGCAGCTTAGTACTAGACTCCTACGAGCAGTACTTC. Its translation is CASSLVLDSYEQYF.

On this clone itself: Other DNA sequences in this specimen translate into the identical CDR3. V gene TRBV7-2 combines with J gene TRBJ2-2, with TRBD1 as a possible D gene (6 bases). Germline assignment: CDR1 SGHTA and CDR2 FQGNSA. The CDR3 extends over 13 amino acids. The V gene lost 5 bases and the J gene lost 6 bases, with 10 bases spanning the gap. CDR3 in amino acids: CASSPQGAGELFF. The CDR3 DNA sequence: TGTGCCAGCAGCCCACAGGGTGCCGGGGAGCTGTTTTTT.

This clone was observed a handful of times. J is TRBJ1-4 and V is TRBV5-1; 7 positions match TRBD1. In germline, CDR1 is SGHRS, CDR2 YFSETQ. With 4 bases clipped from V and 6 bases from J, the junction kept 9 bases outside the gene matches. This CDR3 has 15 residues. The CDR3 region is CASSAGTVGDEKLFF. CDR3 DNA: TGCGCCAGCAGCGCCGGGACAGTCGGGGATGAAAAACTGTTTTTT.

This clone came up a few times. The CDR3 region is CASSGQGAQAFF. CDR3 nucleotide sequence: TGTGCCAGCAGCGGACAGGGGGCGCAAGCTTTCTTT. The chain links TRBV5-4 to TRBJ1-1; 11 nucleotides line up with TRBD1. CDR1 and CDR2 (germline): SGHNT, YYREEE (reference sequence). The CDR3 runs 12 residues. V gave up 4 bases and J gave up 9 bases; unmatched junction bases: 2.

The CDR3 DNA reads TGTGCCAGCAGCTTAGACGGGAAGGAGACCCAGTACTTC. This codes for CASSLDGKETQYF. The V call is TRBV13, the J call TRBJ2-5; D is possibly TRBD2 (5 bases). CDR3 length equals 13 residues. Germline lookup yields CDR1 PRHDT and CDR2 FYEKMQ (reference sequence). Trimming removed 1 base at V and 5 bases at J, with 8 bases between.

The V and J genes are TRBV19 and TRBJ2-7; weak D call: TRBD1 (5 bases). The CDR3 totals 14 residues. Trimming shortened V by 4 bases and J by 1 base, and 11 bases separated the two germline ends. The V gene's germline CDR1 is LNHDA and CDR2 SQIVND (reference sequence). CDR3 sequence (DNA): TGTGCCAGTAGTAAACTGGACATTTCCTACGAGCAGTACTTC. Encoded protein: CASSKLDISYEQYF.

A single count supports this clone. The chain employs TRBV9 and TRBJ2-7; TRBD1 aligns across 7 bases. Germline values: CDR1 SGDLS, CDR2 YYNGEE. The CDR3 is made up of 14 amino acids. After removal of 4 bases from V and 3 bases from J, the junction contained 7 bases not matched to a gene. This CDR3 reads CASSPETGYYEQYF. As DNA, the CDR3 is TGTGCCAGCAGCCCAGAGACAGGGTACTACGAGCAGTACTTC.

V and J are TRBV18 and TRBJ2-3; TRBD1 matches 12 bases. The CDR3 has 17 amino acids. Germline-derived CDR1 and CDR2 are KGHSH and LQKENI. J gave up 2 bases and V 0 bases, and 3 bases lay outside the gene matches. The DNA of the CDR3 is TGTGCCAGCTCACCACCTGGGACAGGGGGCCCCACAGATACGCAGTATTTT. Translated, it gives CASSPPGTGGPTDTQYF. The complete variable domain, with remaining parts taken from reference TRBV18 and TRBJ2-3, reads NAGVMQNPRHLVRRRGQEARLRCSPMKGHSHVYWYRQLPEEGLKFMVYLQKENIIDESGMPKERFSAEFPKEGPSILRIQQVVRGDSAAYFCASSPPGTGGPTDTQYFGPGTRLTVL.

The chain carries TRBV9 and TRBJ2-7, with 7 bases fitting TRBD2. CDR1 and CDR2 from the germline V gene are SGDLS and YYNGEE. V gave up 1 base and J gave up 5 bases; unmatched junction bases: 9. The length of the CDR3 is 15 residues. CDR3 loop: CASSVLSGNTHEQYF. For the CDR3, the DNA is TGTGCCAGCAGCGTATTAAGCGGGAACACTCACGAGCAGTACTTC.

The chain's CDR3 is CASSPRDWAYPNYGYTF. DNA of the CDR3: TGTGCCAGCTCACCACGCGATTGGGCTTACCCTAACTATGGCTACACCTTC. The chain uses TRBV18 and TRBJ1-2; D not resolved. Germline CDR1 reads KGHSH; CDR2 reads LQKENI. CDR3 length: 17 residues. V lost 1 base and J 0 bases, leaving 15 bases between the germline ends.